This is a list of T cell receptor beta chains from one sample in a study of cytomegalovirus exposure and HLA in healthy donors. Clones were sequenced by immunoSEQ multiplex PCR, and TCRdb holds only the in-frame ones, with some missing. Of 90,000 to 110,000 clones in the sample, approximately 71% were seen once. The sample was PBMCs. The receptors were sampled from a woman between 65 and 79 years old in good health and CMV-seropositive. Each CDR3 is given with its conserved first and last residue. The D gene is left open where the match is weak. Clone size appears in some rows only: once, few, many, or a class for an expanded clone.

j_gene,d_gene,v_gene,abundance,CDR3nt,CDR3aa
TRBJ2-3,NA,TRBV7-2,NA,TGTGCCAGCAGCACCTACAGCACGGATACGCAGTATTTT,CASSTYSTDTQYF
TRBJ1-2,NA,TRBV4-1,NA,TGCGCCAGCAGCCAATACAACCAAGTTAACTATGGCTACACCTTC,CASSQYNQVNYGYTF
TRBJ2-6,TRBD1,TRBV4-2,NA,TGTGCCAGCAGCAAGGGACAGGGGGCAGGCTCTGGGGCCAACGTCCTGACTTTC,CASSKGQGAGSGANVLTF
TRBJ1-5,NA,TRBV6-5,NA,TGTGCCAGCAGTTCCCTAGGGGCCGGCAATCAGCCCCAGCATTTT,CASSSLGAGNQPQHF
TRBJ2-4,NA,TRBV6-5,NA,TGTGCCAGCAGCCGGGGACTGGTAGCCAAAAACATTCAGTACTTC,CASSRGLVAKNIQYF
TRBJ1-4,NA,TRBV15,once,TGTGCCACCAGCAGAGACGGAGCAACTAATGAAAAACTGTTTTTT,CATSRDGATNEKLFF
TRBJ2-3,TRBD2,TRBV5-1,NA,TGCGCCAGCAGCTTGGAGCGGGGGTCGGATACGCAGTATTTT,CASSLERGSDTQYF
TRBJ1-6,NA,TRBV5-1,NA,TGCGCCAGCAGCGAGACCGGTGGGGGAGGGGGTTCACCCCTCCACTTT,CASSETGGGGGSPLHF
TRBJ2-6,NA,TRBV19,NA,TGTGCCAGTAGGGCAGGGGCCCTTAGCTCTGGGGCCAACGTCCTGACTTTC,CASRAGALSSGANVLTF
TRBJ2-3,TRBD1,TRBV7-3,NA,TGTGCCAGCAGCACCCGAGACAGGGGCGCGGATACGCAGTATTTT,CASSTRDRGADTQYF
TRBJ2-5,TRBD1,TRBV6-5,NA,TGTGCCAGCAGTTCACCGGGACAGGGGTCGAAGACCCAGTACTTC,CASSSPGQGSKTQYF